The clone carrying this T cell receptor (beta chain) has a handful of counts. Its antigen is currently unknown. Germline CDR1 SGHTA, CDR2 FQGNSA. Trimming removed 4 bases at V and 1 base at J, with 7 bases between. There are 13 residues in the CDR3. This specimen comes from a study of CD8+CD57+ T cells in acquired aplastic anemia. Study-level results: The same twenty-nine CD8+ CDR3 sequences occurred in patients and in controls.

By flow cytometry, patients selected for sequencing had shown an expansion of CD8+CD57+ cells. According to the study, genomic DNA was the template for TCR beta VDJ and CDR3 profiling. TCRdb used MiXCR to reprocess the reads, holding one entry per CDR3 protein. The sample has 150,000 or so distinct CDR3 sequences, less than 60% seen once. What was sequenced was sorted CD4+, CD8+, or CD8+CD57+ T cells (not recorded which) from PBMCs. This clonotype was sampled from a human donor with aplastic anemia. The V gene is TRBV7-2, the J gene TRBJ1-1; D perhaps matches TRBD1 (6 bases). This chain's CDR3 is CASSSQGNTEAFF. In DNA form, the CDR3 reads TGTGCCAGCAGCTCACAGGGGAACACTGAAGCTTTCTTT. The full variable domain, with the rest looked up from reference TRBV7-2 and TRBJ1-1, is GAGVSQSPSNKVTEKGKDVELRCDPISGHTALYWYRQSLGQGLEFLIYFQGNSAPDKSGLPSDRFSAERTGGSVSTLTIQRTQQEDSAVYLCASSSQGNTEAFFGQGTRLTVV.